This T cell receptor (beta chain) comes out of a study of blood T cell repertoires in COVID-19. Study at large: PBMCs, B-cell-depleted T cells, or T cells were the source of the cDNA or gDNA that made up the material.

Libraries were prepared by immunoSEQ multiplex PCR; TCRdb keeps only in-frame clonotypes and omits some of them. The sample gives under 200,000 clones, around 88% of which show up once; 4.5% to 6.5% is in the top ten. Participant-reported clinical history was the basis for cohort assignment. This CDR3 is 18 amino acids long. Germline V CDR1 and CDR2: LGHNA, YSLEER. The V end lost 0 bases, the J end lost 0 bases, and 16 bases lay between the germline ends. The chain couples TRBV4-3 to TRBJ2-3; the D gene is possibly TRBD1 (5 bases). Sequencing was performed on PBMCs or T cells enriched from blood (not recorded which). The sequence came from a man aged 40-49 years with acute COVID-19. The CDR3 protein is CASSQDPTTVTSTDTQYF. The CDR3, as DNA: TGCGCCAGCAGCCAAGACCCTACGACAGTCACGAGCACAGATACGCAGTATTTT.